The sequence of this TCR beta chain was determined in a study of long-term antiretroviral therapy in people with HIV. Findings and limits, study-wide: Even long-term ART left TRB diversity below transplant donor controls, despite gains.

Running of the v3.0 immunoSEQ assay took place at survey level. This table comes from immunoSEQ multiplex PCR, and its TCRdb copy is limited to in-frame clones, with some not included. This sample has about 28,000 clones; approximately 95% occur once, and the top ten carry about 3.1%. This clone was seen a handful of times. The antigen remains unidentified. The V end was cut by 5 bases, the J end by 1 base, with 12 bases between. There are 14 residues in the CDR3. CDR1 and CDR2 from the germline V gene are GTSNPN and SVGIG (reference sequence). Here the sequenced sample was unsorted PBMCs, taken 5.3 years after starting antiretroviral therapy. This TCR came from a man aged 45-60 years with HIV. The chain has TRBV30 and TRBJ1-3; the D is unclear. The CDR3 coding sequence is TGTGCCTGGTCCTTAGCGATTTCTGGAAACACCATATATTTT. Encoded protein: CAWSLAISGNTIYF.